This TCR beta chain was identified in a study of T cells in Graves' hyperthyroidism and ophthalmopathy. Among ophthalmopathy patients, the Clinical Activity Score reached at least 3, the NOSPECS grade reached at least 4, and duration remained under 3 months. Trimming left V 2 bases short and J 5 bases short, with 12 bases between. CDR3 size: 15 residues. Germline loops: CDR1 SGHVS, CDR2 FQNEAQ. This clonotype was counted at least ten times. Its antigen is undetermined. Researchers amplified the TCR beta CDR3 regions from RNA transcripts. A set of HTBI primers served as the primers for a first-round RT-PCR of the TCR CDR3. TCRdb reanalysed the multiplex PCR reads using MiXCR and keeps one entry per CDR3 protein. The table shows more than 500,000 distinct CDR3 sequences, with under 15% occurring only once. Overall study results and limits: It was a median around 6 months before onset that the model predicted ophthalmopathy.

The receptor was isolated from a woman between 35 and 50 years old with Graves' ophthalmopathy. Sequences were obtained from blood. The V call is TRBV7-8, the J call TRBJ2-2; D uncertain. The chain's CDR3 is CASSLRGYSTGELFF. CDR3 nucleotides: TGTGCCAGCAGCTTACGAGGCTACTCTACCGGGGAGCTGTTTTTT.